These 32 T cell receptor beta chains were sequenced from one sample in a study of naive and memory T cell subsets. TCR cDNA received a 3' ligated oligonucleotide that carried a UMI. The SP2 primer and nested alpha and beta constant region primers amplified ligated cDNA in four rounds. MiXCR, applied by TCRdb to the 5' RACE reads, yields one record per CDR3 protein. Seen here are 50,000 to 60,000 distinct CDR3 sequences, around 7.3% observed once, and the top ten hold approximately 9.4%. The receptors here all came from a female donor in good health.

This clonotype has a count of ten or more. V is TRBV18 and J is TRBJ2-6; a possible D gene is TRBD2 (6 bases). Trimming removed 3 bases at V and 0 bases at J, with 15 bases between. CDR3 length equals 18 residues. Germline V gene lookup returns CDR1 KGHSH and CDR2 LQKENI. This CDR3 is CASSPGRRQSSGANVLTF. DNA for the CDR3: TGTGCCAGCTCACCTGGGAGGAGACAGAGCTCTGGGGCCAACGTCCTGACTTTC.

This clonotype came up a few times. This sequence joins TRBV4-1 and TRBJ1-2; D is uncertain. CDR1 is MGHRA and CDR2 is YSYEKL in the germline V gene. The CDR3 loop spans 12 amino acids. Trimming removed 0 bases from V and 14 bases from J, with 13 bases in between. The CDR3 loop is CASSQDGRLPTF. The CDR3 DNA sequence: TGCGCCAGCAGCCAAGATGGCAGGCTCCCTACCTTC.

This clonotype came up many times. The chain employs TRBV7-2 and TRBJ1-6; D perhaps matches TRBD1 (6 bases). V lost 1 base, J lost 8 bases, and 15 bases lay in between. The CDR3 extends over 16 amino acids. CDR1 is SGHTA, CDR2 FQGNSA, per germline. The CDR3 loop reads CASSLEAWGQDSPLHF. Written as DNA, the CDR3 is TGTGCCAGCAGCTTAGAAGCATGGGGGCAGGATTCACCCCTCCACTTT.

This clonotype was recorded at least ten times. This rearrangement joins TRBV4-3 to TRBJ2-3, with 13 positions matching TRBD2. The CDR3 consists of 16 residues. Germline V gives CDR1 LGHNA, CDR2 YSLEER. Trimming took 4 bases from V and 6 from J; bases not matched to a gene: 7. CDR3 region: CASSRGTSGERDTQYF. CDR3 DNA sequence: TGCGCCAGCAGCCGGGGGACTAGCGGGGAACGGGATACGCAGTATTTT.

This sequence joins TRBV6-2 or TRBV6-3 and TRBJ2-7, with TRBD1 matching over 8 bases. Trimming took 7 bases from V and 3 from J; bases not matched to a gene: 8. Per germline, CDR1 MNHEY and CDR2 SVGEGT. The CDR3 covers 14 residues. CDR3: CASTKTGTGYEQYF. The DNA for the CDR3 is TGTGCCAGCACCAAGACCGGGACAGGCTACGAGCAGTACTTC.

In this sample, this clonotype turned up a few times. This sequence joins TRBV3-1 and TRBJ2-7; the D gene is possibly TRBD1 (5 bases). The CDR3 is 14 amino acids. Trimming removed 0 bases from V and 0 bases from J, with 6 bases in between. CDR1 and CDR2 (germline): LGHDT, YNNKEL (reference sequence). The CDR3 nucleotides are TGTGCCAGCAGCCAAGAAGGGGTCTCCTACGAGCAGTACTTC. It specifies CASSQEGVSYEQYF.

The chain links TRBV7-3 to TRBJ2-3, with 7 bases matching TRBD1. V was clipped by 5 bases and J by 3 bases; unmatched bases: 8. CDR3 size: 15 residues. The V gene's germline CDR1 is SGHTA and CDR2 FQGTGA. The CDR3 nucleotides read TGTGCCAGCAGCCCCGACAGGGTCGGGACAGATACGCAGTATTTT. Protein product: CASSPDRVGTDTQYF.

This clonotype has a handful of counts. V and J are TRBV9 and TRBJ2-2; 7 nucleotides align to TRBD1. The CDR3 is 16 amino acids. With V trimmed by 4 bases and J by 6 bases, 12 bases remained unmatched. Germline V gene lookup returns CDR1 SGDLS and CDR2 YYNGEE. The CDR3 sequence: CASSPPGGIPPGELFF. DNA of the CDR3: TGTGCCAGCAGCCCCCCAGGGGGAATTCCCCCCGGGGAGCTGTTTTTT.

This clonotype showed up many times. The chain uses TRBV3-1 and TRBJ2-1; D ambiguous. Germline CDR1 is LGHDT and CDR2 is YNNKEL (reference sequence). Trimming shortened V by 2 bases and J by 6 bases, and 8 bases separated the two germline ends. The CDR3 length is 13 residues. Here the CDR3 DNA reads TGTGCCAGCAGCCAATACAGTGTCAATGAGCAGTTCTTC. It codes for CASSQYSVNEQFF.

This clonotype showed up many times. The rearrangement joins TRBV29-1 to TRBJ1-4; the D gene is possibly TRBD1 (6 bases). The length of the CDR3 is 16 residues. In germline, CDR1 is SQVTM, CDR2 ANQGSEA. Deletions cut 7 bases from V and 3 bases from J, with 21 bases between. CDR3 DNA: TGCAGCGCCGGGACCCACAGGGCCGGGGCTAATGAAAAACTGTTTTTT. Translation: CSAGTHRAGANEKLFF.

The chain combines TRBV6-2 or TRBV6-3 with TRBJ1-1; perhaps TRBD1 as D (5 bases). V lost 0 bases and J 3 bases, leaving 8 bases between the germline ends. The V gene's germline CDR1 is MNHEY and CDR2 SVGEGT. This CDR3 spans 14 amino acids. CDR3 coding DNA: TGTGCCAGCAGTTACTCAGGCAGGGACACTGAAGCTTTCTTT. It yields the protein CASSYSGRDTEAFF.

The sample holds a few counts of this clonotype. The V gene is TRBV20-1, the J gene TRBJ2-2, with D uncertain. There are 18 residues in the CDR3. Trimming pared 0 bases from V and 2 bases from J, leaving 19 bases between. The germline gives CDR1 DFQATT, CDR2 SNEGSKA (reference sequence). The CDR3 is CSARDRAHSGQNTGELFF. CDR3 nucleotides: TGCAGTGCTAGAGATCGGGCACATTCCGGGCAAAACACCGGGGAGCTGTTTTTT.

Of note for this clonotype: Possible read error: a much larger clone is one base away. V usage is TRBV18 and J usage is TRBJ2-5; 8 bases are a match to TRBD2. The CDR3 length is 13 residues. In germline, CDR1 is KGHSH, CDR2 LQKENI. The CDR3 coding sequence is TGTTCCAGCTCACGAGGACTAGCCGAGACCCAGTACTTC. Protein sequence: CSSSRGLAETQYF. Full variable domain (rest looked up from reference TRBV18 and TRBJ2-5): NAGVMQNPRHLVRRRGQEARLRCSPMKGHSHVYWYRQLPEEGLKFMVYLQKENIIDESGMPKERFSAEFPKEGPSILRIQQVVRGDSAAYFCSSSRGLAETQYFGPGTRLLVL.

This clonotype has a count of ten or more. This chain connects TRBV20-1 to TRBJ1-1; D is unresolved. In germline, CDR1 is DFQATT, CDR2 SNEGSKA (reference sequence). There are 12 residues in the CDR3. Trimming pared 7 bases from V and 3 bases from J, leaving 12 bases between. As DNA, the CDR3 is TGCAGTGTTCATGGGAGCCACACTGAAGCTTTCTTT. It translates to CSVHGSHTEAFF.

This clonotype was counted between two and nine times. As DNA, the CDR3 is TGTGCCAGCAGTCCAGCCTCAGGTTCCGAGACCCAGTACTTC. Protein: CASSPASGSETQYF. The chain has TRBV6-5 and TRBJ2-5, with D hard to call. In germline, CDR1 is MNHEY, CDR2 SVGAGI. The CDR3 loop spans 14 amino acids. V shed 5 bases and J shed 5 bases, with 15 bases lying between them.

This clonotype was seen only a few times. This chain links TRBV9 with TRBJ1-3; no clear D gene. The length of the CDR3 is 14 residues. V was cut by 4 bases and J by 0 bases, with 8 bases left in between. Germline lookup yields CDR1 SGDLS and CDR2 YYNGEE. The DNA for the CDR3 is TGTGCCAGCAGCTACCAGGACTCTGGAAACACCATATATTTT. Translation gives CASSYQDSGNTIYF.

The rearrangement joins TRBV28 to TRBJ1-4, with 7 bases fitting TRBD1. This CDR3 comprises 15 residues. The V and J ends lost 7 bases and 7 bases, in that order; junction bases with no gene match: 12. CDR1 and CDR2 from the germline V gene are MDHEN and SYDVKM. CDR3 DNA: TGTGCCAGCAAGAATGTGGACAGGAACATTGAAAAACTGTTTTTT. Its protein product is CASKNVDRNIEKLFF.

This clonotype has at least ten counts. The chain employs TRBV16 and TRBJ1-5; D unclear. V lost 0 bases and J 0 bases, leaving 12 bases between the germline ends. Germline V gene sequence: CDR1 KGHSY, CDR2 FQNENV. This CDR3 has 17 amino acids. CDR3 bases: TGTGCCAGCAGCCAATCACGGCTGAGTTTTAGCAATCAGCCCCAGCATTTT. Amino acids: CASSQSRLSFSNQPQHF.

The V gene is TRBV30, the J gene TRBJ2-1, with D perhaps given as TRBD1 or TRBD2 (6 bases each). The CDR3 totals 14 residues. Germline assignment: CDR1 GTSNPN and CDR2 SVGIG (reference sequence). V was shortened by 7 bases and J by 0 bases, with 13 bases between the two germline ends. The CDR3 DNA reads TGTGCCTCCCAACGGGGGCCCTCCTACAATGAGCAGTTCTTC. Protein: CASQRGPSYNEQFF. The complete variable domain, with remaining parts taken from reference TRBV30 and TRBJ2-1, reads SQTIHQWPATLVQPVGSPLSLECTVEGTSNPNLYWYRQAAGRGLQLLFYSVGIGQISSEVPQNLSASRPQDRQFILSSKKLLLSDSGFYLCASQRGPSYNEQFFGPGTRLTVL.

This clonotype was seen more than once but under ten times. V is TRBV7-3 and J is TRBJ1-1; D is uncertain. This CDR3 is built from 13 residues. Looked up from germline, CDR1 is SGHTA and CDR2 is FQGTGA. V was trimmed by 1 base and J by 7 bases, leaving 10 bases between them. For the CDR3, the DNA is TGTGCCAGCAGCTTAAGATTTGGGAGTGAAGCTTTCTTT. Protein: CASSLRFGSEAFF.

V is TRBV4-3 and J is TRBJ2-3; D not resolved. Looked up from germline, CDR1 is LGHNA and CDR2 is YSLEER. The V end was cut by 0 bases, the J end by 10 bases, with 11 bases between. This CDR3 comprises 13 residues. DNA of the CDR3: TGCGCCAGCAGCCAAGATACCCTTCCCCCGCAGTATTTT. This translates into CASSQDTLPPQYF.

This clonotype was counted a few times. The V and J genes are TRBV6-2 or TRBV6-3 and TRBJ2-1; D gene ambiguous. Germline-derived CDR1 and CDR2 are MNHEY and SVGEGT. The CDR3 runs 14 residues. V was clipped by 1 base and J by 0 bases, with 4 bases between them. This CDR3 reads CASSYLSSYNEQFF. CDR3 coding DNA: TGTGCCAGCAGTTACTTGAGCTCCTACAATGAGCAGTTCTTC.

Written as DNA, the CDR3 is TGTGCCAGCAGTTTACTGGGCAGGGGGCACGAGCAGTACTTC. Protein: CASSLLGRGHEQYF. The chain employs TRBV12-3 or TRBV12-4 and TRBJ2-7, with 8 bases aligning to TRBD1. Trimming took 2 bases from V and 5 from J; bases not matched to a gene: 5. The CDR3 extends over 14 amino acids.

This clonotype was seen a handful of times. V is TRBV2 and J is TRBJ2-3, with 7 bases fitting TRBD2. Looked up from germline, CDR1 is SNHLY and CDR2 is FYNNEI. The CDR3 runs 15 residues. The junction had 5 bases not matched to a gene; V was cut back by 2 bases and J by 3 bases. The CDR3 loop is CASSESRGETDTQYF. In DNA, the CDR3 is TGTGCCAGCAGTGAATCACGGGGGGAAACAGATACGCAGTATTTT.

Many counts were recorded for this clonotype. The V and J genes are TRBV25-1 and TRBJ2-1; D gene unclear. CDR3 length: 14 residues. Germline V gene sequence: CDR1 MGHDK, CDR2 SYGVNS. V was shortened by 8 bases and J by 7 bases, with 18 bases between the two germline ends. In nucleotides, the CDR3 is TGTGCCAGCCGTGCTAGGACCACCGATAATGAGCAGTTCTTC. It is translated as CASRARTTDNEQFF. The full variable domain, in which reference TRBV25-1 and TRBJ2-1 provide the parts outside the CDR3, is EADIYQTPRYLVIGTGKKITLECSQTMGHDKMYWYQQDPGMELHLIHYSYGVNSTEKGDLSSESTVSRIRTEHFPLTLESARPSHTSQYLCASRARTTDNEQFFGPGTRLTVL.

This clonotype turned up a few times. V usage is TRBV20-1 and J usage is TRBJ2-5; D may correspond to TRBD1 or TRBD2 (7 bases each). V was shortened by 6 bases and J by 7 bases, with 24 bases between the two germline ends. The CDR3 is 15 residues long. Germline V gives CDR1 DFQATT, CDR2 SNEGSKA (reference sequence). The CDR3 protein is CSALSETGQRGTQYF. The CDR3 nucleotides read TGCAGTGCCCTGTCTGAGACAGGGCAGCGGGGGACCCAGTACTTC.

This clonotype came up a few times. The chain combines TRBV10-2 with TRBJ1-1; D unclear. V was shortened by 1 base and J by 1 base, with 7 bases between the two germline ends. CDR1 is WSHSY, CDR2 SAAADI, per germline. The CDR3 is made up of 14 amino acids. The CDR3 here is CASSEFRRNTEAFF. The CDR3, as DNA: TGCGCCAGCAGTGAGTTCCGACGGAACACTGAAGCTTTCTTT.

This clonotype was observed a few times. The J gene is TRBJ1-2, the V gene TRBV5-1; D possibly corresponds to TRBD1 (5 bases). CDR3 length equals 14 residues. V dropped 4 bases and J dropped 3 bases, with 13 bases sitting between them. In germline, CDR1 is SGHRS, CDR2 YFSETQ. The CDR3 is CASSLLQDDYGYTF. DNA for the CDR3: TGCGCCAGCAGCCTTCTACAGGATGACTATGGCTACACCTTC. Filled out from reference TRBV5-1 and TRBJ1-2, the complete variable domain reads KAGVTQTPRYLIKTRGQQVTLSCSPISGHRSVSWYQQTPGQGLQFLFEYFSETQRNKGNFPGRFSGRQFSNSRSEMNVSTLELGDSALYLCASSLLQDDYGYTFGSGTRLTVV.

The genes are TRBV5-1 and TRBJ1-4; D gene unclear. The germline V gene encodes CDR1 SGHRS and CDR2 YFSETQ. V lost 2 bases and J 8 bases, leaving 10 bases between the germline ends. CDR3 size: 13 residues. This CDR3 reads CASSFSKREKLFF. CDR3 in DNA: TGCGCCAGCAGCTTCTCTAAGAGGGAAAAACTGTTTTTT.

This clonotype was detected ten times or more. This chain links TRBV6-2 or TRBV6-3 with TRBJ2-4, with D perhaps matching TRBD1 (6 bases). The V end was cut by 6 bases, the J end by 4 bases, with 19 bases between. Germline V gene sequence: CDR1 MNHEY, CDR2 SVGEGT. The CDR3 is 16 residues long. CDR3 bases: TGTGCCAGCAGACGGACAGACTGGGATCAAAAAAACATTCAGTACTTC. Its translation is CASRRTDWDQKNIQYF.

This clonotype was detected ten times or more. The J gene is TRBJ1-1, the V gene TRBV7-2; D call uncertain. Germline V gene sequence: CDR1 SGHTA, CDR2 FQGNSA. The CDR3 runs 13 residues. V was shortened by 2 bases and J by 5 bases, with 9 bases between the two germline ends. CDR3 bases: TGTGCCAGCAGCTTATCACATCTGACTGAAGCTTTCTTT. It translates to CASSLSHLTEAFF.

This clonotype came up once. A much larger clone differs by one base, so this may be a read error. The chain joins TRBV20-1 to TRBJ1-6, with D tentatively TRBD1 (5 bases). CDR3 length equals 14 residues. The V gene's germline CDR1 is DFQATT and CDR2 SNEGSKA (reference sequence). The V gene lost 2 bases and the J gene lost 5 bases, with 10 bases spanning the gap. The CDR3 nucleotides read TGCAGTGCTAGATCGGGGCGGAATAATTCACCCCTCCACTTT. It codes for CSARSGRNNSPLHF.